A single sample gave rise to the 15 T cell receptor beta chains below, sequenced in a study of control samples from healthy donors and cancer patients. The table came from immunoSEQ multiplex PCR; TCRdb's copy has only in-frame clones and leaves some out. Of roughly 93,000 clones listed, around nine tenths were seen once; the top ten hold roughly a tenth. The sequencing sample was made of PBMCs. These receptor sequences come from a woman aged 50 to 60 with colorectal cancer.

This clone was recorded once. The J gene is TRBJ1-6, the V gene TRBV19; TRBD1 matches 7 bases. Germline CDR1 is LNHDA and CDR2 is SQIVND (reference sequence). The length of the CDR3 is 16 residues. V was clipped by 5 bases and J by 7 bases; unmatched bases: 11. CDR3 loop: CASSAPGQRVNSPLHF. The CDR3 nucleotides read TGTGCCAGTAGTGCCCCGGGACAGCGAGTAAATTCACCCCTCCACTTT.

The chain links TRBV5-6 to TRBJ2-7; D might be TRBD1 (6 bases). The CDR3 spans 15 residues. Trimming cost V 3 bases and J 6 bases, with 19 bases left between them. Germline V gene data show CDR1 as SGHDT and CDR2 as YYEEEE. The CDR3 DNA is TGTGCCAGCAGCTGGAACAGGGCCCCTTTCCCCGAGCAGTACGTC. It is translated as CASSWNRAPFPEQYV.

This chain links TRBV21-1 with TRBJ1-6; the table's D call, TRBD1, was not checked against the DNA. TRBV21-1 is a documented pseudogene. The CDR3 loop spans 17 amino acids. In DNA form, the CDR3 reads TGTGCCAGCAGCAACGGGACAGGAGGGATTGGAGGCTCACCCCTCCACTTT. It yields the protein CASSNGTGGIGGSPLHF.

This chain links TRBV6-4 with TRBJ1-1; the D is unclear. CDR1 MRHNA and CDR2 SNTAGT come from the germline V gene. This CDR3 has 13 amino acids. V lost 5 bases, J lost 1 base, and 8 bases lay in between. The CDR3 sequence: CASSSRGNTEAFF. DNA for the CDR3: TGTGCCAGCAGTTCCAGAGGGAACACTGAAGCTTTCTTT.

Points on this clone: Other DNA sequences from this sample encode an identical CDR3 as well. The chain employs TRBV30 and TRBJ1-5, with TRBD1 as a possible D gene (5 bases). CDR3 size: 14 residues. The germline V and J ends were trimmed by 0 bases and 4 bases, with 10 bases remaining between them. The germline V gene encodes CDR1 GTSNPN and CDR2 SVGIG (reference sequence). Here the CDR3 DNA reads TGTGCCTGGAGTGTAGGGGCAGGGAATCAGCCCCAGCATTTT. It specifies CAWSVGAGNQPQHF.

A few counts support this clone. CDR3 protein: CASMRGEGEKLFF. CDR3 DNA sequence: TGTGCCAGCATGCGAGGGGAAGGTGAAAAACTGTTTTTT. The chain joins TRBV28 to TRBJ1-4; D perhaps matches TRBD1 (5 bases). The CDR3 runs to 13 residues. V was pared by 7 bases and J by 7 bases, with 13 bases between. Looked up from germline, CDR1 is MDHEN and CDR2 is SYDVKM.

In its sample, this clone was seen once. The chain carries TRBV7-8 and TRBJ2-7, with 7 bases identical to TRBD1. The V and J ends lost 6 bases and 6 bases, in that order; junction bases with no gene match: 5. The V gene's germline CDR1 is SGHVS and CDR2 FQNEAQ. This CDR3 has 12 residues. CDR3 amino acids: CASSHRGAEQYV. The CDR3 nucleotides read TGTGCCAGCAGTCACAGGGGAGCCGAGCAGTACGTC.

The chain uses TRBV4-3 and TRBJ1-6; 8 nucleotides match TRBD1. The CDR3 is made up of 19 amino acids. Germline CDR1 and CDR2: LGHNA and YSLEER. Losses at the gene ends were 1 base for V and 2 bases for J; bases not matched to a gene: 10. DNA of the CDR3: TGCGCCAGCAGCCAAGGGTCAGGGGGCGGGGGGGCCTATAATTCACCCCTCCACTTT. It codes for CASSQGSGGGGAYNSPLHF.

The chain has TRBV7-2 and TRBJ2-5, with TRBD2 matching 9 bases. Trimming cost V 1 base and J 5 bases; bases outside gene matches: 5. CDR3 length: 15 amino acids. Germline V gene lookup returns CDR1 SGHTA and CDR2 FQGNSA. The CDR3 coding sequence is TGTGCCAGCAGCTTAGGCGGGGGGGCCCTGGAGACCCAGTACTTC. Amino acids: CASSLGGGALETQYF.

V is TRBV3-1 (or the pseudogene TRBV3-2) and J is TRBJ1-3; perhaps TRBD1 as D (5 bases). The V end lost 4 bases, the J end lost 3 bases, and 10 bases lay between the germline ends. Germline V gene data show CDR1 as LGHDT and CDR2 as YNNKEL (reference sequence). The CDR3 contains 14 residues. This CDR3 reads CASSPQGYGNTIYF. CDR3 sequence (DNA): TGTGCCAGCAGCCCCCAGGGTTATGGAAACACCATATATTTT.

The chain joins TRBV7-2 to TRBJ1-1, with D possibly TRBD1 on 6 matching bases. The CDR3 length is 13 residues. Germline values: CDR1 SGHTA, CDR2 FQGNSA. The V and J ends lost 3 bases and 11 bases respectively, with 16 bases between them. CDR3 residues: CASSFQGSGGAFF. The CDR3 nucleotides are TGTGCCAGCAGCTTTCAGGGGTCGGGGGGGGCTTTCTTT.

The chain uses TRBV10-1 and TRBJ1-1; the D gene is possibly TRBD1 (6 bases). Germline CDR1 is WNHNN and CDR2 is SYGVQD (reference sequence). Trimming removed 7 bases at V and 1 base at J, with 10 bases between. This CDR3 comprises 13 residues. Here the CDR3 reads CASTKDRNTEAFF. DNA for the CDR3: TGCGCCAGCACCAAGGACAGGAACACTGAAGCTTTCTTT.

The chain has TRBV12-3 or TRBV12-4 and TRBJ1-1; D is ambiguous. V was shortened by 3 bases and J by 1 base, with 6 bases between the two germline ends. The CDR3 spans 13 residues. CDR3 amino acids: CASSLETNTEAFF. CDR3 coding DNA: TGTGCCAGCAGTTTGGAGACGAACACTGAAGCTTTCTTT.

J is TRBJ2-7 and V is TRBV18, with D unresolved. Germline V gene sequence: CDR1 KGHSH, CDR2 LQKENI. With 6 bases removed from V and 4 bases from J, the gap between germline ends came to 10 bases. This CDR3 contains 12 residues. The chain's CDR3 is CASSDQRYEQYV. The CDR3 nucleotides read TGTGCCAGCTCGGACCAGAGATACGAGCAGTACGTC.

The chain carries TRBV12-5 and TRBJ1-2; the D is unclear. The CDR3 is 12 amino acids. V lost 6 bases and J lost 0, with 5 bases in between. The germline CDR1 and CDR2 sequences are LGHNT and FRNRAP. This CDR3 is CASGQSNYGYTF. The CDR3 DNA reads as TGTGCTAGTGGGCAGTCTAACTATGGCTACACCTTC.